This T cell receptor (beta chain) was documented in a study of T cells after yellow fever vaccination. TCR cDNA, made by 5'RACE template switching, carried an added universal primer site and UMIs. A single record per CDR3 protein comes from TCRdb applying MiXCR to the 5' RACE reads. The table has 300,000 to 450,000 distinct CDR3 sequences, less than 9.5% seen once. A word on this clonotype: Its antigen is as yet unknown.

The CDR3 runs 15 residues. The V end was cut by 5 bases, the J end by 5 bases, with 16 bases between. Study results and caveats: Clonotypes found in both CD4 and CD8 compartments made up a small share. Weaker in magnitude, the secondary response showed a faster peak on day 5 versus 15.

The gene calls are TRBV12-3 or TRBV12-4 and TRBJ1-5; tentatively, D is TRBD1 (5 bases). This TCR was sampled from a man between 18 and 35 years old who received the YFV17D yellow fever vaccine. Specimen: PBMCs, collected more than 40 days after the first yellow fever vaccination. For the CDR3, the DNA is TGTGCCAGCAGTCAAACAGGAGCAGGCGATCAGCCCCAGCATTTT. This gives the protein CASSQTGAGDQPQHF.